Presented here are 23 T cell receptor beta chains from one specimen sequenced in a study of T cell responses to AZD1222 COVID-19 vaccine. Clones were read by immunoSEQ multiplex PCR, and TCRdb kept only the in-frame ones, dropping some. The data contain 85,000 to 100,000 clones, around 73% of them singletons. Sequenced material: peripheral blood, taken on day 0 of AZD1222 vaccination. The receptors derive from an adult in good health.

CDR3 loop: CASSPYDSWEGSPLHF. The CDR3 DNA is TGTGCCAGCTCACCATACGACAGCTGGGAGGGTTCACCCCTCCACTTT. The chain joins TRBV18 to TRBJ1-6; TRBD1 is a possible D gene (5 bases). V was clipped by 2 bases and J by 9 bases, with 17 bases between them. The length of the CDR3 is 16 residues. Germline CDR1 and CDR2: KGHSH and LQKENI.

The rearrangement links TRBV9 to TRBJ2-1; weak D call: TRBD2 (5 bases). The CDR3 sequence is 13 residues long. Trimming removed 0 bases from V and 10 bases from J, with 11 bases in between. Germline values: CDR1 SGDLS, CDR2 YYNGEE. Here the CDR3 DNA reads TGTGCCAGCAGCGTAGGTGGGAGAAACGAGCAGTTCTTC. It codes for CASSVGGRNEQFF.

To note about this clone: The identical CDR3 is also encoded by other nucleotide sequences in the sample. V is TRBV7-9 and J is TRBJ1-6, with 7 bases identical to TRBD1. The CDR3 runs to 15 residues. Germline V gene lookup returns CDR1 SEHNR and CDR2 FQNEAQ (reference sequence). With V trimmed by 5 bases and J by 3 bases, 4 bases remained unmatched. The CDR3 DNA reads TGTGCCAGCAGCCCCTCAGGGGGCTATAATTCACCCCTCCACTTT. It codes for CASSPSGGYNSPLHF.

The chain combines TRBV5-4 with TRBJ2-5; 8 nucleotides align to TRBD1. The length of the CDR3 is 15 residues. Germline V gene sequence: CDR1 SGHNT, CDR2 YYREEE (reference sequence). V was pared by 4 bases and J by 5 bases, with 10 bases of the junction left unmatched. The CDR3 region has the DNA TGTGCCAGCAGCCGAGGACAGGGCGGGTGGGAGACCCAGTACTTC. It translates to CASSRGQGGWETQYF.

There are a few counts of this clone. The chain is built from TRBV9 and TRBJ1-6; 9 nucleotides agree with TRBD1. Germline V gene data show CDR1 as SGDLS and CDR2 as YYNGEE. There are 15 residues in the CDR3. After removal of 3 bases from V and 8 bases from J, the junction contained 6 bases not matched to a gene. This CDR3 reads CASSGRDRVDSPLHF. The CDR3 nucleotides read TGTGCCAGCAGCGGAAGGGACAGGGTGGATTCACCCCTCCACTTT.

This sequence joins TRBV28 and TRBJ1-5; 9 bases map to TRBD1. This CDR3 comprises 14 residues. With 7 bases clipped from V and 2 bases from J, the junction kept 3 bases outside the gene matches. The germline CDR1 and CDR2 sequences are MDHEN and SYDVKM. CDR3 protein: CASKQGAGNQPQHF. CDR3 nucleotides: TGTGCCAGCAAACAGGGGGCAGGCAATCAGCCCCAGCATTTT.

There are a few counts of this clone. The chain uses TRBV28 and TRBJ1-6; D unclear. Trimming removed 10 bases at V and 0 bases at J, with 13 bases between. This CDR3 has 15 residues. CDR1 MDHEN and CDR2 SYDVKM come from the germline V gene. CDR3 nucleotides: TGTGCCACCACACTTCTTAGCTCCTATAATTCACCCCTCCACTTT. This gives the protein CATTLLSSYNSPLHF.

The chain carries TRBV13 and TRBJ2-7, with TRBD2 matching 10 bases. The germline V gene encodes CDR1 PRHDT and CDR2 FYEKMQ (reference sequence). Losses at the gene ends were 6 bases for V and 4 bases for J; bases not matched to a gene: 9. This CDR3 has 15 amino acids. The CDR3 DNA reads as TGTGCCAGCAGTTACGGGACTAGCGTCGGTTACGAGCAGTACTTC. It codes for CASSYGTSVGYEQYF.

The chain carries TRBV19 and TRBJ2-1; perhaps TRBD2 as D (6 bases). Germline-derived CDR1 and CDR2 are LNHDA and SQIVND (reference sequence). The CDR3 totals 13 residues. The V end lost 1 base, the J end lost 15 bases, and 16 bases lay between the germline ends. The CDR3 DNA reads TGTGCCAGTAGTATAGCGGGAGTCTTTCAATTGTTCTTC. It specifies CASSIAGVFQLFF.

V gene TRBV7-9 combines with J gene TRBJ2-4; perhaps TRBD1 as D (6 bases). The V gene lost 1 base and the J gene lost 4 bases, with 11 bases spanning the gap. The CDR3 contains 15 residues. CDR1 SEHNR and CDR2 FQNEAQ come from the germline V gene (reference sequence). This chain's CDR3 is CASSLGGTRKNIQYF. The CDR3 DNA reads TGTGCCAGCAGCTTAGGAGGGACAAGGAAAAACATTCAGTACTTC.

A few counts support this clone. Other DNA sequences in this specimen translate into the identical CDR3. The chain links TRBV5-1 to TRBJ2-1; D gene ambiguous. The germline V gene encodes CDR1 SGHRS and CDR2 YFSETQ. Trimming stripped 1 base from V and 1 base from J, with 6 bases between. This CDR3 spans 14 amino acids. CDR3 bases: TGCGCCAGCAGCTTGCAGGTTTCCTACAATGAGCAGTTCTTC. It codes for CASSLQVSYNEQFF.

V usage is TRBV18 and J usage is TRBJ2-2, with 11 bases aligning to TRBD2. This CDR3 comprises 15 residues. V shed 10 bases, J shed 5 bases, and the junction held 9 bases outside the gene matches. Germline V gene sequence: CDR1 KGHSH, CDR2 LQKENI. The CDR3 loop is CATASGLAVTGELFF. DNA for the CDR3: TGTGCCACCGCCTCGGGACTAGCGGTTACCGGGGAGCTGTTTTTT.

The rearrangement joins TRBV18 to TRBJ2-1; D is possibly TRBD1 (6 bases). The CDR3 runs to 15 residues. CDR1 is KGHSH and CDR2 is LQKENI in the germline V gene. V was pared by 1 base and J by 4 bases, with 11 bases between. CDR3 residues: CASSPLGRGYNEQFF. In DNA form, the CDR3 reads TGTGCCAGCTCACCACTCGGTAGGGGGTACAATGAGCAGTTCTTC.

This clone was detected a few times. V and J are TRBV5-5 and TRBJ1-3; a weak D match, TRBD1 (5 bases). Looked up from germline, CDR1 is SGHKS and CDR2 is YYEKEE (reference sequence). The CDR3 extends over 14 amino acids. V gave up 4 bases and J gave up 2 bases, with 10 bases separating them. This chain's CDR3 is CASSPWGAGNTIYF. The CDR3, as DNA: TGTGCCAGCAGCCCCTGGGGCGCTGGAAACACCATATATTTT.

The chain is built from TRBV7-9 and TRBJ1-1, with unresolved D. CDR1 SEHNR and CDR2 FQNEAQ come from the germline V gene (reference sequence). This CDR3 is built from 13 residues. V was cut by 6 bases and J by 1 base, with 9 bases left in between. CDR3 bases: TGTGCCAGCAGTTTGGTCGAGAACACTGAAGCTTTCTTT. It translates to CASSLVENTEAFF.

V and J are TRBV30 and TRBJ1-3; D gene unclear. Trimming cost V 3 bases and J 0 bases, with 12 bases left between them. The germline V gene encodes CDR1 GTSNPN and CDR2 SVGIG (reference sequence). The CDR3 is 15 amino acids. The CDR3 here is CAWRKARLSGNTIYF. The CDR3 region has the DNA TGTGCCTGGAGAAAGGCCCGTCTCTCTGGAAACACCATATATTTT. The full variable domain, rest sourced from reference TRBV30 and TRBJ1-3, is SQTIHQWPATLVQPVGSPLSLECTVEGTSNPNLYWYRQAAGRGLQLLFYSVGIGQISSEVPQNLSASRPQDRQFILSSKKLLLSDSGFYLCAWRKARLSGNTIYFGEGSWLTVV.

The gene calls are TRBV5-1 and TRBJ2-7; 9 bases are shared with TRBD2. V dropped 3 bases and J dropped 2; count of bases not matched to a gene: 3. Germline V gene lookup returns CDR1 SGHRS and CDR2 YFSETQ. There are 14 residues in the CDR3. The CDR3 here is CASSSGLATYEQYF. In DNA, the CDR3 is TGCGCCAGCAGCTCTGGACTAGCGACCTACGAGCAGTACTTC. Using reference TRBV5-1 and TRBJ2-7 for the parts outside the CDR3, the full variable domain is KAGVTQTPRYLIKTRGQQVTLSCSPISGHRSVSWYQQTPGQGLQFLFEYFSETQRNKGNFPGRFSGRQFSNSRSEMNVSTLELGDSALYLCASSSGLATYEQYFGPGTRLTVT.

V is TRBV19 and J is TRBJ1-5; D is unresolved. V was shortened by 6 bases and J by 4 bases, with 28 bases between the two germline ends. The CDR3 length is 19 residues. In germline, CDR1 is LNHDA, CDR2 SQIVND (reference sequence). The CDR3 spells CASSDPGRVHLGRNQPQHF. CDR3 nucleotides: TGTGCCAGTAGCGACCCTGGGCGGGTCCACCTTGGGCGGAATCAGCCCCAGCATTTT.

The chain employs TRBV3-1 (or the pseudogene TRBV3-2) and TRBJ2-5, with 15 bases lining up with TRBD2. J gave up 5 bases and V 4 bases, and 14 bases lay outside the gene matches. Germline V lookup: CDR1 LGHDT, CDR2 YNNKEL (reference sequence). The CDR3 contains 19 residues. The CDR3 region is CASSPVGLAGGPRGETQYF. Written as DNA, the CDR3 is TGTGCCAGCAGCCCTGTTGGACTAGCGGGAGGGCCGAGGGGTGAGACCCAGTACTTC.

The genes are TRBV10-3 and TRBJ1-4; D call uncertain. Germline V CDR1 and CDR2: ENHRY, SYGVKD. The CDR3 has 13 residues. V was cut by 5 bases and J by 6 bases, with 10 bases left in between. CDR3 loop: CAISRLGDEKLFF. CDR3 nucleotide sequence: TGTGCCATCAGTCGGCTCGGGGATGAAAAACTGTTTTTT.

The chain joins TRBV7-9 to TRBJ1-4, with D hard to call. Germline CDR1 is SEHNR and CDR2 is FQNEAQ (reference sequence). V was clipped by 2 bases and J by 0 bases, with 13 bases between them. CDR3 length: 17 amino acids. As DNA, the CDR3 is TGTGCCAGCAGCTTATACGAGGGAATTGCAACTAATGAAAAACTGTTTTTT. Translation gives CASSLYEGIATNEKLFF.

The chain recombines TRBV24-1 with TRBJ1-2, with D possibly TRBD1 on 5 matching bases. The length of the CDR3 is 18 residues. Looked up from germline, CDR1 is KGHDR and CDR2 is SFDVKD. The V end was cut by 3 bases, the J end by 3 bases, with 22 bases between. CDR3 loop: CATSDPYPRQQQYYGYTF. The CDR3 DNA is TGTGCCACCAGTGATCCCTACCCCCGACAGCAGCAGTACTATGGCTACACCTTC.

The V call is TRBV4-3, the J call TRBJ2-7; 10 bases agree with TRBD2. J lost 5 bases, V lost 1 base, and 11 bases had no gene match. Germline V gives CDR1 LGHNA, CDR2 YSLEER. This CDR3 is built from 17 residues. The CDR3 is CASSQGGQREGIHEQYF. CDR3 DNA sequence: TGCGCCAGCAGCCAAGGCGGACAGCGGGAGGGTATCCACGAGCAGTACTTC.